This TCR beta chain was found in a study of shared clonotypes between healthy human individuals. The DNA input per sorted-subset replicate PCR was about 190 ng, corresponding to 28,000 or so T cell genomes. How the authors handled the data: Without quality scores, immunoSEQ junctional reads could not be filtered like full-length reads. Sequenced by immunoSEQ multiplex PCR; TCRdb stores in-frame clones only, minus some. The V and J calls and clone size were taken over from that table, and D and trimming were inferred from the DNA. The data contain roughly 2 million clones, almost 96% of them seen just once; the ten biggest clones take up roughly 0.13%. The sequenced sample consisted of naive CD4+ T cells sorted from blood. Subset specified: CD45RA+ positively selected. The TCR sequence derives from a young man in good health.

The CDR3 DNA follows: TGTGCCAGCTCACCGGACGCGGGCCCTTCGGCTGAAAAACTGTTTTTT. Protein: CASSPDAGPSAEKLFF. The J gene is TRBJ1-4, the V gene TRBV18; D remains ambiguous. CDR1 is KGHSH, CDR2 LQKENI, per germline. The CDR3 is 16 residues long. V shed 3 bases and J shed 7 bases, with 18 bases lying between them.